This TCR beta chain was sequenced for a study of cytomegalovirus exposure and HLA in healthy donors. This clone was seen just once. Primers for the PCR totalled 60 Vbeta and 13 Jbeta. Sequencing was performed with immunoSEQ multiplex PCR; in TCRdb, only in-frame clones are kept and a portion is missing. The sample consists of about 150,000 clones, around 72% of them appearing once. V was trimmed by 5 bases and J by 0 bases, leaving 16 bases between them. Looked up from germline, CDR1 is MNHEY and CDR2 is SMNVEV (reference sequence). The CDR3 contains 16 residues. The rearrangement uses TRBV27 and TRBJ1-2; the D is unclear. Specimen: PBMCs. The sequence came from a man younger than 30 in good health and CMV-seronegative. CDR3 DNA sequence: TGTGCCAGCAGTCCTACCATGGCGGCTACTAACTATGGCTACACCTTC. As protein: CASSPTMAATNYGYTF.